This T cell receptor beta chain was sequenced during a study of shared clonotypes between healthy human individuals. Using immunoSEQ multiplex PCR, the repertoire was profiled, and TCRdb retains in-frame clones only, with some absent. This sample carries about 500,000 clones, 75% to 80% of them seen once, and the ten largest clones take around 12%. The germline gives CDR1 SQVTM, CDR2 ANQGSEA. Trimming shortened V by 3 bases and J by 4 bases, and 25 bases separated the two germline ends. The CDR3 contains 17 residues. Without sorting, samples used 85 million to 95 million PBMCs for genomic DNA. This chain uses TRBV29-1 with TRBJ2-7; D is possibly TRBD1 (5 bases). This receptor was obtained from a woman aged 40 to 49 in good health. Some clones in this sample may be carry-over from other donors' samples. Sequencing used PBMCs. The CDR3 region has the DNA TGCAGCGTTGAGTTTTCCGGCGCAGGGTTTCCAAATTACGAGCAGTACTTC. Its translation: CSVEFSGAGFPNYEQYF.